This TCR beta chain is drawn from a study of identical twins' blood T cells. The CDR3 is 11 residues long. Trimming stripped 5 bases from V and 9 bases from J, with 9 bases between. CDR1 and CDR2 from the germline V gene are SGHRS and YFSETQ. Findings and limits, study-wide: Twins shared more top CDR3 clonotypes than unrelated donors did. Mainly, cloneset size products determined shared clonotypes, twins included. V gene usage reportedly matched far better within twin pairs than unrelated donors.

From the 5' RACE reads, TCRdb called clonotypes with MiXCR, one entry per CDR3 protein. Among around 380,000 distinct CDR3 sequences listed, over 25% were seen once. As regards this clonotype: The antigen remains unidentified.

Sequencing input: PBMCs. This TCR was recovered from a woman aged 18-55 years in good health. J is TRBJ2-1 and V is TRBV5-1; D possibly matches TRBD1 or TRBD2 (5 bases each). CDR3 amino acids: CASRAGTEQFF. The DNA of the CDR3 is TGCGCCAGCAGGGCCGGGACTGAGCAGTTCTTC.